The next 17 T cell receptor beta chains were all read from a single sample in a study of the immune and genomic landscape of osteosarcoma. The repertoire was sequenced with immunoSEQ multiplex PCR; TCRdb's copy has only in-frame clones and lacks some. The sample records 10,000 to 12,000 clones, approximately 71% being singletons. Osteosarcoma specimens were post-treatment primary, local recurrence and metastasis tumors from poor-prognosis patients. The sequencing sample was made of osteosarcoma tumor tissue from the lung. Every receptor here comes from a human donor with osteosarcoma.

The chain has TRBV7-2 and TRBJ2-7, with 9 bases matching TRBD2. Per the germline V gene, CDR1 is SGHTA and CDR2 is FQGNSA. This CDR3 spans 16 amino acids. Germline trimming cut 1 base from V and 5 bases from J; bases unmatched to any gene: 9. This CDR3 is CASSLGPAGGVDEQYF. CDR3 bases: TGTGCCAGCAGCTTAGGTCCAGCGGGGGGAGTCGACGAGCAGTACTTC.

The genes are TRBV19 and TRBJ1-1; 7 bases fit TRBD1. Trimming took 6 bases from V and 1 from J; bases not matched to a gene: 11. Germline V CDR1 and CDR2: LNHDA, SQIVND (reference sequence). This CDR3 is 16 amino acids long. The CDR3 region is CASSLPGGAGNTEAFF. In DNA, the CDR3 is TGTGCCAGTAGCCTCCCAGGGGGAGCGGGGAACACTGAAGCTTTCTTT.

V gene TRBV19 combines with J gene TRBJ1-2; tentatively, D is TRBD1 (6 bases). The CDR3 totals 13 residues. Germline values: CDR1 LNHDA, CDR2 SQIVND (reference sequence). V shed 7 bases and J shed 8 bases, with 17 bases lying between them. The CDR3 bases are TGTGCCAGTAAACAGGGAGGCAAGGTCGGCTACACCTTC. This translates into CASKQGGKVGYTF. Supplemented by reference TRBV19 and TRBJ1-2, the full variable domain reads DGGITQSPKYLFRKEGQNVTLSCEQNLNHDAMYWYRQDPGQGLRLIYYSQIVNDFQKGDIAEGYSVSREKKESFPLTVTSAQKNPTAFYLCASKQGGKVGYTFGSGTRLTVV.

This clone was observed a single time. The chain has TRBV6-1 and TRBJ1-1; no clear D gene. Germline V gives CDR1 MNHNS, CDR2 SASEGT. This CDR3 is 14 amino acids long. Deletions cut 2 bases from V and 6 bases from J, with 13 bases between. CDR3 protein: CASSESYGVSEAFF. The CDR3 DNA follows: TGTGCCAGCAGTGAATCATATGGGGTATCTGAAGCTTTCTTT.

This clone showed up just a few times. The rearrangement joins TRBV2 to TRBJ2-2; no reliable D call. The germline CDR1 and CDR2 sequences are SNHLY and FYNNEI. V lost 11 bases, J lost 0 bases, and 4 bases lay in between. CDR3 size: 11 residues. This chain's CDR3 is CAGTNTGELFF. For the CDR3, the DNA is TGTGCCGGAACGAACACCGGGGAGCTGTTTTTT.

Only one count was recorded for this clone. The chain links TRBV10-1 to TRBJ2-5; D is ambiguous. The J call may be mistaken, given a closer DNA end match to TRBJ2-7. The CDR3 sequence is 11 residues long. Germline V CDR1 and CDR2: WNHNN, SYGVQD (reference sequence). CDR3 coding DNA: TGCGCCAGCAGTTGCGGAACCGAGCAGTACTTC. Residues: CASSCGTEQYF.

Turning to this clone: This sample includes further DNA sequences coding for the same CDR3. The V call is TRBV6-1, the J call TRBJ2-5, with D possibly being TRBD1 (6 bases). The CDR3 spans 13 residues. The V end lost 6 bases, the J end lost 4 bases, and 12 bases lay between the germline ends. Per the germline V gene, CDR1 is MNHNS and CDR2 is SASEGT. The CDR3 nucleotides read TGTGCCAGCAGGACAGGTTTGATAGAGACCCAGTACTTC. Its translation is CASRTGLIETQYF.

The V call is TRBV18, the J call TRBJ2-3, with D uncertain. V was shortened by 5 bases and J by 2 bases, with 8 bases between the two germline ends. The germline gives CDR1 KGHSH, CDR2 LQKENI. This CDR3 spans 13 amino acids. The CDR3 loop reads CASSATSTDTQYF. The CDR3 DNA follows: TGTGCCAGCTCAGCCACCTCCACAGATACGCAGTATTTT.

This chain joins TRBV29-1 and TRBJ2-3, with D unclear. The germline V and J ends were trimmed by 4 bases and 5 bases, with 13 bases remaining between them. Germline-derived CDR1 and CDR2 are SQVTM and ANQGSEA. The CDR3 runs to 13 residues. The CDR3 is CSVAVDGGDTQYF. The CDR3 DNA reads as TGCAGCGTTGCAGTGGATGGCGGAGATACGCAGTATTTT.

The rearrangement uses TRBV4-2 and TRBJ2-7; 8 nucleotides line up with TRBD2. CDR1 and CDR2 (germline): LGHNA, YNFKEQ. Germline trimming cut 3 bases from V and 7 bases from J; bases unmatched to any gene: 14. The CDR3 consists of 16 residues. The CDR3 reads CASSQGLGGRRGEQYF. The CDR3 DNA is TGTGCCAGCAGCCAGGGACTAGGCGGGAGGCGGGGAGAGCAGTACTTC.

In DNA form, the CDR3 reads TGTGCCAGCAGTTATCCCCCCTGGTTGCCGTCCAATACATCCGGGACTAGCGCCCAAGATACGCAGTATTTT. The encoded protein is CASSYPPWLPSNTSGTSAQDTQYF. V gene TRBV28 combines with J gene TRBJ2-3; the match to TRBD2 covers 10 bases. The CDR3 is 24 amino acids. After removal of 4 bases from V and 5 bases from J, the junction contained 33 bases not matched to a gene. The V gene's germline CDR1 is MDHEN and CDR2 SYDVKM.

V is TRBV6-1 and J is TRBJ1-1, with D possibly TRBD1 on 6 matching bases. Germline-derived CDR1 and CDR2 are MNHNS and SASEGT. Trimming took off 5 bases at V and 4 bases at J, with 17 bases between the two ends. The CDR3 is 15 residues long. CDR3 in amino acids: CASSLETGRGTEAFF. CDR3 DNA: TGTGCCAGCAGTTTAGAGACAGGCCGTGGCACTGAAGCTTTCTTT.

In its sample, this clone was seen once. The V and J genes are TRBV6-5 and TRBJ1-4; 7 bases match TRBD1. V lost 8 bases to trimming and J lost 3 bases; unmatched junction nucleotides: 6. CDR1 is MNHEY and CDR2 is SVGAGI in the germline V gene. The CDR3 consists of 14 residues. CDR3 in DNA: TGTGCCAGCCGCCCCGGACAGGCTAATGAAAAACTGTTTTTT. This codes for CASRPGQANEKLFF.

The CDR3 here is CAWSAAPTRGETQYF. CDR3 DNA: TGTGCCTGGAGTGCCGCCCCGACTAGAGGGGAGACCCAGTACTTC. The chain is built from TRBV30 and TRBJ2-5; the D gene is possibly TRBD2 (6 bases). The CDR3 loop spans 15 amino acids. CDR1 is GTSNPN and CDR2 is SVGIG in the germline V gene (reference sequence). The V end lost 1 base, the J end lost 5 bases, and 17 bases lay between the germline ends.

The rearrangement uses TRBV12-5 and TRBJ2-7; D is ambiguous. CDR1 is LGHNT and CDR2 is FRNRAP in the germline V gene. Trimming removed 5 bases from V and 7 bases from J, with 12 bases in between. This CDR3 spans 12 amino acids. The CDR3 sequence: CASGPTIREQYF. Written as DNA, the CDR3 is TGTGCTAGTGGTCCTACGATAAGGGAGCAGTACTTC.

The chain combines TRBV6-6 with TRBJ2-7; 8 bases map to TRBD2. The length of the CDR3 is 15 residues. CDR1 and CDR2 from the germline V gene are MNHNY and SVGAGI (reference sequence). The junction had 13 bases not matched to a gene; V was cut back by 7 bases and J by 5 bases. CDR3 in amino acids: CASTPLAGGVHEQYF. CDR3 sequence (DNA): TGTGCCAGCACGCCTCTGGCGGGAGGAGTCCACGAGCAGTACTTC.

As DNA, the CDR3 is TGCGCCAGCAGCCTCTACAGTCAACTAGCGGGAGATCATGAGCAGTTCTTC. It yields the protein CASSLYSQLAGDHEQFF. The chain joins TRBV4-1 to TRBJ2-1; the match to TRBD2 covers 11 bases. Trimming removed 4 bases from V and 8 bases from J; junction bases left unmatched: 13. CDR3 length equals 17 residues. Germline lookup yields CDR1 MGHRA and CDR2 YSYEKL.